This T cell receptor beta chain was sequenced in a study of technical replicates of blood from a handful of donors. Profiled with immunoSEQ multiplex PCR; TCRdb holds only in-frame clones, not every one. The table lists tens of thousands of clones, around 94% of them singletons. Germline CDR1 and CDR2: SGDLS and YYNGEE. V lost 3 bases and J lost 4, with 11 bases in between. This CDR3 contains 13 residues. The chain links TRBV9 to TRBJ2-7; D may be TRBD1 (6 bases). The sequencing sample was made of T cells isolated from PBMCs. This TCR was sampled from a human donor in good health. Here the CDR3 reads CASSDRVGYEQYF. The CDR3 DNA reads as TGTGCCAGCAGCGACAGGGTGGGGTACGAGCAGTACTTC.